One and the same sample provided the 25 T cell receptor beta chains below, sequenced in a study of cytomegalovirus exposure and HLA in healthy donors. Primers: 60 Vbeta forward and 13 Jbeta reverse. Here immunoSEQ multiplex PCR was the method, and the copy in TCRdb shows in-frame clones only, minus some. Of about 180,000 clones listed, roughly 80% are singletons. What was sequenced was PBMCs. The source of these receptors is a male donor in good health and CMV-seronegative.

The rearrangement uses TRBV5-1 and TRBJ1-6; D perhaps matches TRBD1 (6 bases). Germline CDR1 and CDR2: SGHRS and YFSETQ. The CDR3 has 20 residues. Trimming removed 5 bases at V and 0 bases at J, with 24 bases between. The CDR3 sequence: CASRIGPRTAGDSYNSPLHF. DNA for the CDR3: TGCGCCAGCAGAATTGGGCCAAGGACAGCCGGCGACTCCTATAATTCACCCCTCCACTTT.

The chain joins TRBV7-9 to TRBJ2-7; TRBD1 matches 7 bases. In germline, CDR1 is SEHNR, CDR2 FQNEAQ (reference sequence). This CDR3 spans 14 amino acids. After removal of 3 bases from V and 5 bases from J, the junction contained 7 bases not matched to a gene. The chain's CDR3 is CASSFWDRHHEQYF. As DNA, the CDR3 is TGTGCCAGCAGCTTCTGGGACAGACACCACGAGCAGTACTTC.

CDR3: CASSQARQETQYF. The CDR3 DNA reads TGTGCCAGCAGCCAAGCACGGCAAGAGACCCAGTACTTC. The chain links TRBV4-2 to TRBJ2-5; D is unresolved. This CDR3 comprises 13 residues. The germline V gene encodes CDR1 LGHNA and CDR2 YNFKEQ. Trimming cost V 1 base and J 2 bases, with 5 bases left between them.

This clone was picked up one time. J is TRBJ2-1 and V is TRBV9, with D possibly matching TRBD2 (5 bases). Germline V gene lookup returns CDR1 SGDLS and CDR2 YYNGEE. Trimming removed 1 base from V and 1 base from J, with 9 bases in between. This CDR3 contains 15 residues. CDR3 region: CASSVSRGSYNEQFF. The CDR3 DNA reads TGTGCCAGCAGCGTATCTAGAGGGTCCTACAATGAGCAGTTCTTC.

This rearrangement joins TRBV4-2 to TRBJ2-7, with 12 bases fitting TRBD2. Per the germline V gene, CDR1 is LGHNA and CDR2 is YNFKEQ. The CDR3 covers 15 residues. With 5 bases clipped from V and 5 bases from J, the junction kept 7 bases outside the gene matches. The CDR3 coding sequence is TGTGCCAGCAGCGCCCTAGCGGGAGGGCCAAACGAGCAGTACTTC. Translated: CASSALAGGPNEQYF.

The V call is TRBV19, the J call TRBJ1-1, with D possibly matching TRBD1 (5 bases). Germline CDR1 and CDR2: LNHDA and SQIVND (reference sequence). V dropped 6 bases and J dropped 1 base, with 9 bases sitting between them. The CDR3 length is 13 residues. CDR3 protein: CASRETANTEAFF. The CDR3 region has the DNA TGTGCCAGTAGAGAGACAGCGAACACTGAAGCTTTCTTT.

This chain joins TRBV28 and TRBJ1-4, with D perhaps TRBD1 (5 bases). This CDR3 contains 16 residues. The ends were cut back, 5 bases at V and 2 bases at J, with 15 bases in the middle. The germline V gene encodes CDR1 MDHEN and CDR2 SYDVKM. The CDR3 loop reads CASSTAGGWTNEKLFF. CDR3 coding DNA: TGTGCCAGCAGTACCGCGGGGGGATGGACTAATGAAAAACTGTTTTTT.

V is TRBV4-1 and J is TRBJ2-7; 8 bases line up with TRBD2. Per the germline V gene, CDR1 is MGHRA and CDR2 is YSYEKL. The CDR3 is made up of 14 amino acids. V lost 6 bases and J lost 3; bases outside the gene matches: 7. The CDR3 DNA sequence: TGCGCCAGCAGTCGCGCCGGGACTAGCTACGAGCAGTACTTC. This gives the protein CASSRAGTSYEQYF.

The chain uses TRBV19 and TRBJ1-1; 8 bases are a match to TRBD1. This CDR3 has 13 residues. CDR1 is LNHDA, CDR2 SQIVND, per germline (reference sequence). V lost 8 bases, J lost 4 bases, and 6 bases stayed unmatched. For the CDR3, the DNA is TGTGCCAGTTCTGGACAGGGACTCACTGAAGCTTTCTTT. Amino acid sequence: CASSGQGLTEAFF.

The gene calls are TRBV19 and TRBJ1-3, with 7 bases fitting TRBD1. V lost 4 bases to trimming and J lost 0 bases; unmatched junction nucleotides: 9. Looked up from germline, CDR1 is LNHDA and CDR2 is SQIVND (reference sequence). This CDR3 region has 17 residues. CDR3 in amino acids: CASSTRTGLSSGNTIYF. DNA of the CDR3: TGTGCCAGTAGTACCCGGACAGGCCTCTCCTCTGGAAACACCATATATTTT.

The chain recombines TRBV19 with TRBJ1-2, with TRBD1 matching 8 bases. The CDR3 has 14 residues. After removal of 7 bases from V and 6 bases from J, the junction contained 10 bases not matched to a gene. Looked up from germline, CDR1 is LNHDA and CDR2 is SQIVND (reference sequence). The CDR3 nucleotides read TGTGCCAGTACCGATCAACCAGGGGGCAATGGCTACACCTTC. It codes for CASTDQPGGNGYTF.

The rearrangement joins TRBV7-3 to TRBJ2-2, with D possibly matching TRBD1 (6 bases). This CDR3 has 13 amino acids. Germline V gene data show CDR1 as SGHTA and CDR2 as FQGTGA. V lost 8 bases, J lost 2 bases, and 9 bases lay in between. CDR3 residues: CASGGQNTGELFF. CDR3 DNA: TGTGCCAGCGGGGGACAAAACACCGGGGAGCTGTTTTTT.

The chain couples TRBV6-4 to TRBJ2-1; 10 bases are a match to TRBD2. This CDR3 has 16 amino acids. With 4 bases clipped from V and 2 bases from J, the junction kept 5 bases outside the gene matches. The germline gives CDR1 MRHNA, CDR2 SNTAGT. This chain's CDR3 is CASSVSSGGPYNEQFF. CDR3 sequence (DNA): TGTGCCAGCAGTGTGTCTAGCGGGGGCCCCTACAATGAGCAGTTCTTC.

This chain joins TRBV7-9 and TRBJ2-7; 7 bases fit TRBD1. The CDR3 extends over 13 amino acids. Unmatched junction bases numbered 4, after V lost 5 bases and J lost 3 bases. Germline values: CDR1 SEHNR, CDR2 FQNEAQ (reference sequence). In nucleotides, the CDR3 is TGTGCCAGCAGCCATGGGACAGACTACGAGCAGTACTTC. Its protein is CASSHGTDYEQYF.

The V gene is TRBV6-1, the J gene TRBJ2-1; TRBD1 agrees at 9 bases. With V trimmed by 0 bases and J by 2 bases, 5 bases remained unmatched. This CDR3 contains 17 residues. CDR1 is MNHNS, CDR2 SASEGT, per germline. This CDR3 reads CASSEAIGQGTYNEQFF. In DNA, the CDR3 is TGTGCCAGCAGTGAAGCAATAGGACAGGGGACCTACAATGAGCAGTTCTTC.

This chain connects TRBV5-1 to TRBJ2-5; 14 nucleotides match TRBD2. The germline V gene has CDR1 SGHRS and CDR2 YFSETQ. CDR3 length: 18 residues. The J segment lost 5 bases and the V segment lost 2 bases, leaving 11 bases of the junction unmatched. DNA of the CDR3: TGCGCCAGCAGCTTATATGCGACTAGCGGGAGGGCTGGGGAGACCCAGTACTTC. Protein: CASSLYATSGRAGETQYF.

J is TRBJ2-1 and V is TRBV5-1; 7 bases agree with TRBD1. In germline, CDR1 is SGHRS, CDR2 YFSETQ. The ends lost 0 bases at V and 7 bases at J; junction bases unmatched: 10. This CDR3 has 16 residues. CDR3 in amino acids: CASSLEYRGHRNEQFF. DNA of the CDR3: TGCGCCAGCAGCTTGGAATACAGGGGCCATCGGAATGAGCAGTTCTTC.

The chain is built from TRBV30 and TRBJ2-6; 10 nucleotides line up with TRBD2. The germline V gene encodes CDR1 GTSNPN and CDR2 SVGIG (reference sequence). V was clipped by 3 bases and J by 11 bases; unmatched bases: 4. The CDR3 has 13 residues. The CDR3 protein is CAWRLAGGDVLTF. The DNA of the CDR3 is TGTGCCTGGAGGTTAGCGGGGGGTGACGTCCTGACTTTC.

The rearrangement uses TRBV28 and TRBJ2-1, with a weak D call TRBD2 (6 bases). This CDR3 contains 13 residues. Trimming removed 7 bases from V and 5 bases from J, with 12 bases in between. CDR1 MDHEN and CDR2 SYDVKM come from the germline V gene. CDR3 coding DNA: TGTGCCAGCAACGACGGGGGTAACAATGAGCAGTTCTTC. It codes for CASNDGGNNEQFF.

The genes are TRBV6-1 and TRBJ2-3; 13 bases match TRBD2. The CDR3 has 17 residues. Germline V gene lookup returns CDR1 MNHNS and CDR2 SASEGT. J gave up 3 bases and V 2 bases, and 5 bases lay outside the gene matches. This chain's CDR3 is CASSESPTSGGTDTQYF. The CDR3 coding sequence is TGTGCCAGCAGTGAATCCCCGACTAGCGGGGGGACAGATACGCAGTATTTT.

The chain combines TRBV28 with TRBJ2-6; 9 bases map to TRBD2. The CDR3 consists of 17 residues. CDR1 MDHEN and CDR2 SYDVKM come from the germline V gene. Trimming at V came to 5 bases and at J to 0 bases, leaving 5 bases not matched to a gene. Here the CDR3 reads CASSTGTSSSGANVLTF. Written as DNA, the CDR3 is TGTGCCAGCAGTACAGGGACTAGCAGCTCTGGGGCCAACGTCCTGACTTTC.

This clone came up once. The chain employs TRBV19 and TRBJ2-2; 9 bases fit TRBD1. Germline CDR1 and CDR2: LNHDA and SQIVND (reference sequence). V dropped 2 bases and J dropped 8; count of bases not matched to a gene: 6. The CDR3 sequence is 15 residues long. CDR3 loop: CASSIRQGVKGELFF. The CDR3 DNA sequence: TGTGCCAGTAGTATAAGACAGGGGGTGAAGGGGGAGCTGTTTTTT.

This clone has only one observation. The chain recombines TRBV29-1 with TRBJ2-1, with TRBD2 matching over 16 bases. The germline V gene has CDR1 SQVTM and CDR2 ANQGSEA. CDR3 length equals 20 residues. Trimming cost V 5 bases and J 4 bases; bases outside gene matches: 17. CDR3 sequence reads: CSVPGQGLAGGPGRYNEQFF. The CDR3 nucleotides read TGCAGCGTTCCAGGTCAGGGACTAGCGGGAGGGCCGGGGCGGTACAATGAGCAGTTCTTC.

This chain joins TRBV7-2 and TRBJ2-7; 9 nucleotides agree with TRBD2. Germline CDR1 and CDR2: SGHTA and FQGNSA. This CDR3 region has 13 residues. The V gene end was trimmed by 5 bases and the J gene end by 6 bases; junction bases not matched to a gene: 5. CDR3 coding DNA: TGTGCCAGCAGCCAGTCTAGCGGGGTCGAGCAGTACTTC. It specifies CASSQSSGVEQYF. Supplemented by reference TRBV7-2 and TRBJ2-7, the full variable domain reads GAGVSQSPSNKVTEKGKDVELRCDPISGHTALYWYRQSLGQGLEFLIYFQGNSAPDKSGLPSDRFSAERTGGSVSTLTIQRTQQEDSAVYLCASSQSSGVEQYFGPGTRLTVT.

This clone was seen a few times. The sample contains more than one DNA sequence encoding this CDR3. This sequence joins TRBV7-9 and TRBJ1-1; D may be TRBD1 (5 bases). The germline gives CDR1 SEHNR, CDR2 FQNEAQ (reference sequence). The V end lost 7 bases, the J end lost 4 bases, and 13 bases lay between the germline ends. The CDR3 is 13 residues long. The CDR3 DNA sequence: TGTGCCAGCACCCGACCGGGGGGCACTGAAGCTTTCTTT. This sequence encodes CASTRPGGTEAFF.